Following are 12 T cell receptor beta chains from one sample sequenced in a study of blood T cell repertoires in COVID-19. This table comes from immunoSEQ multiplex PCR, and its TCRdb copy is limited to in-frame clones, with some not included. This table has tens of thousands of clones, 65% to 90% appearing once. Sequencing was done on a sample of peripheral blood. The source of these receptors is a man older than 75 with acute or convalescent COVID-19.

This chain connects TRBV7-2 to TRBJ2-1, with D possibly TRBD1 on 6 matching bases. The CDR3 is 13 residues long. CDR1 is SGHTA, CDR2 FQGNSA, per germline. V was cut by 10 bases and J by 2 bases, with 12 bases left in between. CDR3: CATSQGTYNEQFF. The CDR3 nucleotides are TGTGCCACCTCTCAGGGGACCTACAATGAGCAGTTCTTC.

The chain has TRBV6-4 and TRBJ2-1, with 7 positions matching TRBD1. This CDR3 is 14 amino acids long. With V trimmed by 9 bases and J by 1 base, 6 bases remained unmatched. CDR1 and CDR2 from the germline V gene are MRHNA and SNTAGT. This CDR3 reads CASKRDSSYNEQFF. CDR3 DNA: TGTGCCAGTAAACGGGACAGTTCCTACAATGAGCAGTTCTTC.

The rearrangement links TRBV24-1 to TRBJ2-1; possible D gene TRBD2, 6 bases. Germline CDR1 KGHDR, CDR2 SFDVKD. The germline V and J ends were trimmed by 8 bases and 5 bases, with 9 bases remaining between them. This CDR3 has 12 amino acids. The CDR3 sequence is CATNRGNNEQFF. The CDR3 DNA reads as TGTGCCACCAATCGCGGGAACAATGAGCAGTTCTTC.

The rearrangement uses TRBV6-1 and TRBJ1-5; the D is unclear. The length of the CDR3 is 14 residues. CDR1 is MNHNS, CDR2 SASEGT, per germline. Trimming took off 0 bases at V and 6 bases at J, with 9 bases between the two ends. CDR3 in amino acids: CASSEARAGQPQHF. CDR3 nucleotide sequence: TGTGCCAGCAGTGAAGCCCGAGCGGGTCAGCCCCAGCATTTT.

CDR3 sequence reads: CASSLGASGVSYEQYF. CDR3 coding DNA: TGTGCCAGCAGCTTGGGTGCTAGCGGAGTCTCCTACGAGCAGTACTTC. The chain carries TRBV5-4 and TRBJ2-7, with 7 bases lining up with TRBD2. The ends lost 0 bases at V and 0 bases at J; junction bases unmatched: 6. The CDR3 is 16 amino acids. Germline V CDR1 and CDR2: SGHNT, YYREEE (reference sequence).

J is TRBJ2-5 and V is TRBV11-2; 10 nucleotides line up with TRBD2. The V gene's germline CDR1 is SGHAT and CDR2 FQNNGV. This CDR3 has 18 residues. The trim removed 5 bases at V and 5 bases at J, leaving 17 bases unmatched. The CDR3 sequence is CASSPSRGLAGEGETQYF. CDR3 nucleotide sequence: TGTGCCAGCAGCCCCTCGAGGGGGCTAGCGGGAGAAGGCGAGACCCAGTACTTC.

In DNA, the CDR3 is TGTGCCAGCAACGGGGGAGGGTTTTACGAGCAGTACTTC. Translating it yields CASNGGGFYEQYF. The chain joins TRBV12-3 or TRBV12-4 to TRBJ2-7; 7 positions agree with TRBD2. This CDR3 has 13 residues. J gave up 4 bases and V 7 bases, and 7 bases lay outside the gene matches.

This clone was picked up a small number of times. The chain is built from TRBV14 and TRBJ2-3; D is possibly TRBD2 (5 bases). CDR1 SGHDN and CDR2 FVKESK come from the germline V gene. Trimming removed 0 bases from V and 1 base from J, with 17 bases in between. CDR3 length: 18 residues. CDR3 nucleotide sequence: TGTGCCAGCAGCCAAGACGGGCTTTGGACTTTCGGCACAGATACGCAGTATTTT. Protein: CASSQDGLWTFGTDTQYF.

The V call is TRBV29-1, the J call TRBJ2-7; D ambiguous. The V end was cut by 5 bases, the J end by 7 bases, with 15 bases between. Germline CDR1 SQVTM, CDR2 ANQGSEA. This CDR3 is built from 12 residues. This CDR3 is CSVTRSSREQYF. The DNA for the CDR3 is TGCAGCGTTACACGGTCCTCGAGGGAGCAGTACTTC.

The chain joins TRBV9 to TRBJ2-5; tentative D call: TRBD2 (6 bases). Trimming shortened V by 4 bases and J by 2 bases, and 24 bases separated the two germline ends. The CDR3 length is 18 residues. Germline V gene sequence: CDR1 SGDLS, CDR2 YYNGEE. Written as DNA, the CDR3 is TGTGCCAGCAGCTCCCGGGGTGGATTGGCGGGGCAACAAGAGACCCAGTACTTC. Its translation: CASSSRGGLAGQQETQYF.

The rearrangement joins TRBV19 to TRBJ1-3; TRBD1 agrees at 7 bases. The CDR3 is made up of 16 amino acids. Germline CDR1 is LNHDA and CDR2 is SQIVND (reference sequence). Trimming removed 3 bases from V and 2 bases from J; junction bases left unmatched: 7. The CDR3 DNA reads TGTGCCAGTAGTATCTGGACAGGCCCCACTGGAAACACCATATATTTT. Translating gives CASSIWTGPTGNTIYF.

The V call is TRBV24-1, the J call TRBJ2-1; 11 bases map to TRBD2. Germline CDR1 and CDR2: KGHDR and SFDVKD. The J segment lost 6 bases and the V segment lost 4 bases, leaving 22 bases of the junction unmatched. The CDR3 extends over 21 amino acids. The CDR3 nucleotides read TGTGCCACCAGTGACCACGGACAGGGGAGGATTAGCGGGAGGGCCTTCAATGAGCAGTTCTTC. Protein sequence: CATSDHGQGRISGRAFNEQFF.